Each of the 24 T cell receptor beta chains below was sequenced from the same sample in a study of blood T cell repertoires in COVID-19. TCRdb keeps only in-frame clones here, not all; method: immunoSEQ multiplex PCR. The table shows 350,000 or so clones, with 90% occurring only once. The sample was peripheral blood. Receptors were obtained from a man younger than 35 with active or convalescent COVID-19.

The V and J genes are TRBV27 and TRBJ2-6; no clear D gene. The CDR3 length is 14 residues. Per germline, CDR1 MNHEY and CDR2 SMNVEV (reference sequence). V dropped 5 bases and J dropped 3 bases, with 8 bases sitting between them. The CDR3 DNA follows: TGTGCCAGCAGTCCCTTTCTTGGGGCCAACGTCCTGACTTTC. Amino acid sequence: CASSPFLGANVLTF.

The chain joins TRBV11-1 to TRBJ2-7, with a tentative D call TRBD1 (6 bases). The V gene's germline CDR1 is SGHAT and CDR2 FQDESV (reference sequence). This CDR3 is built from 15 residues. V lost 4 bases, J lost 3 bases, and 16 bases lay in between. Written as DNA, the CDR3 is TGTGCCAGCAGCTACGGACAGTCCCCAATCTACGAGCAGTACTTC. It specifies CASSYGQSPIYEQYF.

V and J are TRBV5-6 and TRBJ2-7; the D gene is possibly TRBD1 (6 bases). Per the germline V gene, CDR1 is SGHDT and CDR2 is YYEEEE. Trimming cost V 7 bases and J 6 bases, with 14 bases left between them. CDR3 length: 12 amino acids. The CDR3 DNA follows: TGTGCCAGCTCTACAGGGAACCTCGAGCAGTACTTC. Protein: CASSTGNLEQYF.

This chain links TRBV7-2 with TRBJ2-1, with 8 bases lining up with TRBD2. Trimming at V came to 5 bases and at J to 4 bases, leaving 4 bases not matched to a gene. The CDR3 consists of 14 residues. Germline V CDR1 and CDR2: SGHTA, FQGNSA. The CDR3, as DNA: TGTGCCAGCAGCGGCGGGAGGTATTACAATGAGCAGTTCTTC. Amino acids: CASSGGRYYNEQFF.

CDR3 sequence (DNA): TGTGCCAGCTCACGGCGGACAGGGGGTTTGGACTATGGCTACACCTTC. Translated, it gives CASSRRTGGLDYGYTF. The chain links TRBV18 to TRBJ1-2, with 10 nucleotides matching TRBD1. There are 16 residues in the CDR3. J lost 3 bases, V lost 4 bases, and 8 bases had no gene match. CDR1 is KGHSH, CDR2 LQKENI, per germline.

The CDR3 is CASSLSIRRDYGYTF. DNA for the CDR3: TGTGCCAGCAGCTTAAGTATCCGCAGGGACTATGGCTACACCTTC. The rearrangement uses TRBV7-9 and TRBJ1-2; weak D call: TRBD1 (5 bases). This CDR3 is 15 amino acids long. The V gene lost 2 bases and the J gene lost 3 bases, with 13 bases spanning the gap. Germline lookup yields CDR1 SEHNR and CDR2 FQNEAQ (reference sequence).

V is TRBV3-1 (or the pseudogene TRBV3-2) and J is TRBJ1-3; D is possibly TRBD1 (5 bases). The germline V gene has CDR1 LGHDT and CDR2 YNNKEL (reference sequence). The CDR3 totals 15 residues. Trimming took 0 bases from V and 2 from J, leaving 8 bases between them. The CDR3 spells CASSQDLGAGNTIYF. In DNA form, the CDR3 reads TGTGCCAGCAGCCAAGATCTAGGGGCTGGAAACACCATATATTTT.

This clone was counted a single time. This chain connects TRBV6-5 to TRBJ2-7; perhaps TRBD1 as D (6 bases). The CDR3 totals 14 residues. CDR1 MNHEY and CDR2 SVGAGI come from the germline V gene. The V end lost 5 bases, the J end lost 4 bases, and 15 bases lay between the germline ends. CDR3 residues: CASSLGLGTYEQYF. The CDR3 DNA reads TGTGCCAGCAGTCTGGGCCTAGGGACATACGAGCAGTACTTC.

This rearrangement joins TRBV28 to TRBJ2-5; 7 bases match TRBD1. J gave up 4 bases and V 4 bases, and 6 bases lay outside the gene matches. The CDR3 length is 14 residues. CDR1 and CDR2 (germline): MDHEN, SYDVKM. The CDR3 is CASSSGQALETQYF. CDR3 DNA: TGTGCCAGCAGTTCCGGACAGGCGCTAGAGACCCAGTACTTC.

In nucleotides, the CDR3 is TGTGCCAGCAGTTTTGGGAGACAAGCCGACACTGAAGCTTTCTTT. Amino acid sequence: CASSFGRQADTEAFF. The chain carries TRBV27 and TRBJ1-1; D uncertain. V was shortened by 3 bases and J by 3 bases, with 14 bases between the two germline ends. Germline loops: CDR1 MNHEY, CDR2 SMNVEV (reference sequence). The CDR3 runs 15 residues.

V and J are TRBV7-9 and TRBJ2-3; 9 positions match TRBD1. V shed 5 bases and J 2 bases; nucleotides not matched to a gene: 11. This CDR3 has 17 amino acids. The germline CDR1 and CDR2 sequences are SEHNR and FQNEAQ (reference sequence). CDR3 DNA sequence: TGTGCCAGCAGCGATCCGGGACAGGGTTTTGTCACAGATACGCAGTATTTT. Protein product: CASSDPGQGFVTDTQYF.

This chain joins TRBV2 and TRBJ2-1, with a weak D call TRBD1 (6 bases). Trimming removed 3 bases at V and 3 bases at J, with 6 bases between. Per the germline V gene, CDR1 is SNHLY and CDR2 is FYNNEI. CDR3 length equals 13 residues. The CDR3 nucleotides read TGTGCCAGCAGTGAGGACAGCTACAATGAGCAGTTCTTC. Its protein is CASSEDSYNEQFF.

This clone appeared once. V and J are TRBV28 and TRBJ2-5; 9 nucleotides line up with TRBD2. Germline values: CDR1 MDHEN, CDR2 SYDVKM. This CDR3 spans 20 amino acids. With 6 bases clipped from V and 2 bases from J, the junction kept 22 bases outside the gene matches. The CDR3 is CASSPLRVAGDIWVQETQYF. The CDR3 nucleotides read TGTGCCAGCAGCCCTCTGAGGGTAGCGGGGGACATTTGGGTTCAAGAGACCCAGTACTTC.

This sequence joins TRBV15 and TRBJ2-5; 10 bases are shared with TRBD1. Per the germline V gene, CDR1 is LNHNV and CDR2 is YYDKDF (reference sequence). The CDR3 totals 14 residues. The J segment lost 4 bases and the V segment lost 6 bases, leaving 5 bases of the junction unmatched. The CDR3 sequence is CATSTGQGRETQYF. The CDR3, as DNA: TGTGCCACCAGTACGGGACAGGGGAGAGAGACCCAGTACTTC.

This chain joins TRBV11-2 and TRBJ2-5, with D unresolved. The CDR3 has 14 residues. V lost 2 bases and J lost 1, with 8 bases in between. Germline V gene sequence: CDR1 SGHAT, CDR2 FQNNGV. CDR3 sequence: CASSLLEIQETQYF. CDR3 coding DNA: TGTGCCAGCAGCTTACTGGAGATCCAAGAGACCCAGTACTTC.

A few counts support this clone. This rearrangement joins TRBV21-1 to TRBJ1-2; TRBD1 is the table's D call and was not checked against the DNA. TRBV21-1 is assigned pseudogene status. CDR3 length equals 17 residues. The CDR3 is CASSKPRRNRVLYGYTF. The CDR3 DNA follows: TGTGCCAGCAGCAAACCTCGACGGAACAGGGTACTCTATGGCTACACCTTC.

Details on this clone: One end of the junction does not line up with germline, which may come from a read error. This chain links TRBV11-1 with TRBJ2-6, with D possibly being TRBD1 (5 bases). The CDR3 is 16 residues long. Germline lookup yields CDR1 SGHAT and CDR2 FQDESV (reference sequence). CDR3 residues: CASDEAGRSGANVLTF. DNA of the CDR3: TGTGCCAGCGACGAGGCAGGGCGCTCTGGGGCCAACGTGCTGACTTTC.

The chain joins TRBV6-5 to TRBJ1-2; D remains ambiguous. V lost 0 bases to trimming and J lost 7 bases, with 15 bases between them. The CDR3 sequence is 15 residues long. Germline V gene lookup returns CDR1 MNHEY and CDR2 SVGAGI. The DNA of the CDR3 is TGTGCCAGCAGTTACTCCGGCCAGCAAGAGGTTGGCTACACCTTC. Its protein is CASSYSGQQEVGYTF.

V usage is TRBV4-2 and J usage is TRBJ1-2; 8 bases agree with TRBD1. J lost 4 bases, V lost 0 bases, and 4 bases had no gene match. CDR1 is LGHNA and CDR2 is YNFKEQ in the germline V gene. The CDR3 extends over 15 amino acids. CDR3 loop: CASSQDRTGTYGYTF. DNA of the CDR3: TGTGCCAGCAGCCAAGATCGGACAGGGACCTATGGCTACACCTTC.

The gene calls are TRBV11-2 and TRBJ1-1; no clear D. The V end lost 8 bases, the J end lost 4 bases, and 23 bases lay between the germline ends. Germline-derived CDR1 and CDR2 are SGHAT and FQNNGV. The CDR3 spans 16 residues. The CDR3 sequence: CASDPFVVGSATEAFF. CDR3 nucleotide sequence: TGTGCCAGCGATCCGTTTGTTGTAGGGAGCGCCACTGAAGCTTTCTTT.

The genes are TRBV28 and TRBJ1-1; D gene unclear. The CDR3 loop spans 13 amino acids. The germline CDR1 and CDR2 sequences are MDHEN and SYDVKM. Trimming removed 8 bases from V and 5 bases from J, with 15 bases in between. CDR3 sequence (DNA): TGTGCCAGCGTTGTAAGTGCGGGGACTGAAGCTTTCTTT. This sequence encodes CASVVSAGTEAFF.

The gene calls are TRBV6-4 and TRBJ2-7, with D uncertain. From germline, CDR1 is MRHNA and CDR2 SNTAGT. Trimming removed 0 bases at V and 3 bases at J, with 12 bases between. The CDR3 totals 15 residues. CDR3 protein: CASSDSKRVIYEQYF. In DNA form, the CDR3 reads TGTGCCAGCAGTGACTCGAAACGGGTAATCTACGAGCAGTACTTC.

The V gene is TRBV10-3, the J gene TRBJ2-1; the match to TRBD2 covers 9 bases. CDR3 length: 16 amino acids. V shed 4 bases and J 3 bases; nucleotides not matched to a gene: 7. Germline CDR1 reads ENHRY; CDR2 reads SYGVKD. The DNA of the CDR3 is TGTGCCATCAGTGCTTTAGCGGGAGTTTTCTACAATGAGCAGTTCTTC. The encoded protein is CAISALAGVFYNEQFF.

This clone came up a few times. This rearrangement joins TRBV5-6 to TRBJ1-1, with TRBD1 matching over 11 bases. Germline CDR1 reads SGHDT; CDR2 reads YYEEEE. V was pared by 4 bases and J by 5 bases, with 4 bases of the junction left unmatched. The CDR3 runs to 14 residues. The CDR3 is CASSDGTGGTEAFF. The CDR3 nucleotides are TGTGCCAGCAGCGATGGGACAGGGGGAACTGAAGCTTTCTTT.